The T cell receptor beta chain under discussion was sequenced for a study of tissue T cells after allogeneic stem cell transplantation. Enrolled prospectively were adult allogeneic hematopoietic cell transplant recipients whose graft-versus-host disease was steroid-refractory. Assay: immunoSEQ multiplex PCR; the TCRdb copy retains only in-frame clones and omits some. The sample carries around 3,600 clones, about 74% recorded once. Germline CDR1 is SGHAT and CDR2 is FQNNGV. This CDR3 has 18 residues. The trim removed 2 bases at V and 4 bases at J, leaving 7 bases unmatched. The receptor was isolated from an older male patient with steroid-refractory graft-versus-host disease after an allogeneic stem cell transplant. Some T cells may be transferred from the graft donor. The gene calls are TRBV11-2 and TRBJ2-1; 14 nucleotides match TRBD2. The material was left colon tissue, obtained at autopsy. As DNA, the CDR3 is TGTGCCAGCAGCTTACAGCCGGGACTAGCGGGGGAGTACAATGAGCAGTTCTTC. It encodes CASSLQPGLAGEYNEQFF. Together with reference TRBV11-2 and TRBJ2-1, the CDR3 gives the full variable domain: EAGVAQSPRYKIIEKRQSVAFWCNPISGHATLYWYQQILGQGPKLLIQFQNNGVVDDSQLPKDRFSAERLKGVDSTLKIQPAKLEDSAVYLCASSLQPGLAGEYNEQFFGPGTRLTVL.